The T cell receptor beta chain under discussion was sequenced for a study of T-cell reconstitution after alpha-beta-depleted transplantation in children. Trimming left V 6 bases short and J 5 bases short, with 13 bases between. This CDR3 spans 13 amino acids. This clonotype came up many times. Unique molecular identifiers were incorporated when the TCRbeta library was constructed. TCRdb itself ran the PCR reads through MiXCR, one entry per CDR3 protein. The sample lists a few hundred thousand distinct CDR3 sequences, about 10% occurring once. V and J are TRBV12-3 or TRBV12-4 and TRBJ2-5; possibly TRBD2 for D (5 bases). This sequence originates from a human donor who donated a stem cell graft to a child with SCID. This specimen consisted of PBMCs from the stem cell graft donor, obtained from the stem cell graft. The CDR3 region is CASRRAVGETQYF. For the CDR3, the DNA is TGTGCCAGCAGGAGGGCGGTAGGGGAGACCCAGTACTTC.